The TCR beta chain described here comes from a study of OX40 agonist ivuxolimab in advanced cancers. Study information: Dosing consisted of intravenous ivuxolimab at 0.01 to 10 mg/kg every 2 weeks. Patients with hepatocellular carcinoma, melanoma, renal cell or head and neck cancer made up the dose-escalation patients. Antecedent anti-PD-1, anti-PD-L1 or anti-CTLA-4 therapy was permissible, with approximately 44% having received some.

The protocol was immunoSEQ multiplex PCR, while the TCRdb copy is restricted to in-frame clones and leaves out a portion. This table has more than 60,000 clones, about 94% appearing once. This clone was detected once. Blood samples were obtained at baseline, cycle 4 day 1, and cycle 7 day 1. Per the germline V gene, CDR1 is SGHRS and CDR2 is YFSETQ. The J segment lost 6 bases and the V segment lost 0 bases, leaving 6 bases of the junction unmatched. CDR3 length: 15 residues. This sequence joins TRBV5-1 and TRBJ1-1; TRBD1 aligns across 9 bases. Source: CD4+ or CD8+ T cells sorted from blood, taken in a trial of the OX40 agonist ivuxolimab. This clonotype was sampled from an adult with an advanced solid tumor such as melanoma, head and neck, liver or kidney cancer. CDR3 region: CASSLAQGASAEAFF. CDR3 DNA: TGCGCCAGCAGCTTGGCACAGGGGGCTTCTGCTGAAGCTTTCTTT.